This T cell receptor (beta chain) was retrieved from a study of shared clonotypes between healthy human individuals. The naive CD8 fraction comprised CD45RO-negative cells positively selected for CCR7 and excluded terminally differentiated effector memory CD45RA+ cells. Overall study results and limits: Only blood was sampled; tissue repertoires likely differ.

Note on this clone: What it binds is unknown.

Per the study methods: In the immunoSEQ data, sequences were junction-only and lacked quality scores, so filtering differed. The method was immunoSEQ multiplex PCR; TCRdb's version includes in-frame clones alone and lacks a portion of them. The V and J calls and clone size were taken over from that table, and D and trimming were inferred from the DNA. The sample includes around 2,000,000 clones, just over 90% seen only once; the top ten take 1.7%. Per the germline V gene, CDR1 is SGHDT and CDR2 is YYEEEE. V gave up 4 bases and J gave up 4 bases; unmatched junction bases: 13. The CDR3 runs to 17 residues.

What was sequenced was naive CD8+ T cells from PBMCs. The chain joins TRBV5-6 to TRBJ2-5; TRBD1 agrees at 10 bases. The sequence came from a man between 18 and 35 years old in good health. Some clones in this sample may be carry-over from other donors' samples. CDR3 sequence (DNA): TGTGCCAGCAGCGATGGCCTGTCCGACAGGGGGCCAGAGACCCAGTACTTC. Its protein product is CASSDGLSDRGPETQYF.